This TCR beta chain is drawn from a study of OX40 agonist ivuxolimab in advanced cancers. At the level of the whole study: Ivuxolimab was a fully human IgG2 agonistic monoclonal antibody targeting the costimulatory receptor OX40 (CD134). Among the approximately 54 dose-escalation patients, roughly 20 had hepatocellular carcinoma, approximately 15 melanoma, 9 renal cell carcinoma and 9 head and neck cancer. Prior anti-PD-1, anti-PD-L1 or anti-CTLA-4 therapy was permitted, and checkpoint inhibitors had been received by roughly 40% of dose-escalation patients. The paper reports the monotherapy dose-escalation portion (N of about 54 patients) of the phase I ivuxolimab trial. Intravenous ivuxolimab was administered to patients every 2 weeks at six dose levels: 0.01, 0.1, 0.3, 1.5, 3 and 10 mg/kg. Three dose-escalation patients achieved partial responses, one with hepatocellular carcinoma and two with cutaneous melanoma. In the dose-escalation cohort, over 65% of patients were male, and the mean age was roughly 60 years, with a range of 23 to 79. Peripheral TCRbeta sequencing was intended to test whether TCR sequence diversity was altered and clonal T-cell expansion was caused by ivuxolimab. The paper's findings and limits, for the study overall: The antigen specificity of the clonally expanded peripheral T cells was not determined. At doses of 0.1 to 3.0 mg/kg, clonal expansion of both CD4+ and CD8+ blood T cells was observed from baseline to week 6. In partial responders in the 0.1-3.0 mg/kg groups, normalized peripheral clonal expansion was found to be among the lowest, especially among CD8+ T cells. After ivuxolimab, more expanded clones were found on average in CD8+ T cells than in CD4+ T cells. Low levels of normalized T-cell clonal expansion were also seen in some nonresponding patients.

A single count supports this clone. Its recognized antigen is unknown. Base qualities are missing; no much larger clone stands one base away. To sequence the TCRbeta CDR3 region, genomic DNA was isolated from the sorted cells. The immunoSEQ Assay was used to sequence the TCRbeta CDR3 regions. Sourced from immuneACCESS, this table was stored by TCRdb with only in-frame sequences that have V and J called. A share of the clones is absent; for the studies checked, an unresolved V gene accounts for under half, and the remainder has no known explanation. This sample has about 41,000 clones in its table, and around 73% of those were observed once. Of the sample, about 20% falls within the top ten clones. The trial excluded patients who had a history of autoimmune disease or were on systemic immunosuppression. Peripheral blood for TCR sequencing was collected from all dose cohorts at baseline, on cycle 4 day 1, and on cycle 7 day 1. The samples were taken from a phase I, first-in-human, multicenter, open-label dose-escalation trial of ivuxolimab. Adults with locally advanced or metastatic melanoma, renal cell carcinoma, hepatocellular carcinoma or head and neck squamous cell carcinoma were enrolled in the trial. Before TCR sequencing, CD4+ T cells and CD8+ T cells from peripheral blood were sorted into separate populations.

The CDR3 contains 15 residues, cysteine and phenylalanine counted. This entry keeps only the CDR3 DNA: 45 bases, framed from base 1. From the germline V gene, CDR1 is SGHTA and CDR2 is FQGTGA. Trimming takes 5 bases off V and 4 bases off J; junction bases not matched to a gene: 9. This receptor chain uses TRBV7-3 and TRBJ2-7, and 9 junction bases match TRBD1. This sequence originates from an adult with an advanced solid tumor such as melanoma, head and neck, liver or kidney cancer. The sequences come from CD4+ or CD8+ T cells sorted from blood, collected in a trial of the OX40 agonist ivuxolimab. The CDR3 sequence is CASSVAGTGYYEQYF. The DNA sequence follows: TGTGCCAGCAGCGTTGCCGGGACAGGGTATTACGAGCAGTACTTC. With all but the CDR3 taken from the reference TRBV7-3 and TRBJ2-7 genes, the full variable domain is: GAGVSQTPSNKVTEKGKYVELRCDPISGHTALYWYRQSLGQGPEFLIYFQGTGAADDSGLPNDRFFAVRPEGSVSTLKIQRTERGDSAVYLCASSVAGTGYYEQYFGPGTRLTVT.